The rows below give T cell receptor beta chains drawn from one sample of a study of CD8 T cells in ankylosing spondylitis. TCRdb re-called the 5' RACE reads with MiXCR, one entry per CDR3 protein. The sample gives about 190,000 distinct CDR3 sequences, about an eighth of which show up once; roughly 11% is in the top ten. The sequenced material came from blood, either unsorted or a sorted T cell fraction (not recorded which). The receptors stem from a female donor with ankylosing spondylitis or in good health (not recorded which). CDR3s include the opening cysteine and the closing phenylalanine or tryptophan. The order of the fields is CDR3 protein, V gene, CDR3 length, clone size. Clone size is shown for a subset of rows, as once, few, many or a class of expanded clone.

CASSTGLGSYEQYF	TRBV28	14	many
CASGPSGLAGFLNEQFF	TRBV28	17	NA
CASSRTGPSSYEQYF	TRBV4-2	15	NA
CASSPGLAGESSYEQYF	TRBV5-1	17	many
CASSDPYNEQFF	TRBV11-2	12	NA
CASSSLQGDTQYF	TRBV5-1	13	few
CSAKTVLGPGANVLTF	TRBV20-1	16	few
CASSARDGTYNEQFF	TRBV5-4	15	few
CASSPPSSGGYEQYF	TRBV18	15	many
CASSLRTVGANVLTF	TRBV7-2	15	few
CASSSIRPEPYEQYF	TRBV21-1	15	many
CASSLDRLAGMEQFF	TRBV7-2	15	few
CASTPRERDYGYTF	TRBV12-3/TRBV12-4	14	NA
CASSFESQETQYF	TRBV7-9	13	few
CASSSASGSFSDTQYF	TRBV12-3/TRBV12-4	16	many
CSVGWEFKNINTIYF	TRBV29-1	15	few
CASRDPGVPGNEQFF	TRBV7-3	15	few
CSARGDRDYEQYF	TRBV20-1	13	many
CASSGGVADTQYF	TRBV28	13	NA
CASSSEGNNQPQHF	TRBV12-3/TRBV12-4	14	many
CAWTREVNTEAFF	TRBV30	13	NA
CASSSRGGNTEAFF	TRBV7-3	14	many
CASSYSYYEQYF	TRBV6-6	12	many
CASRRTGNYGYTF	TRBV5-6	13	many
CASASTGDSNQPQHF	TRBV5-1	15	many
CASSWGLAGFYEQYF	TRBV25-1	15	many
CASSLPGGPTYEQYF	TRBV28	15	NA
CASSFGLAGALDEQYF	TRBV6-2/TRBV6-3	16	NA
CASSLGLGEKLFF	TRBV5-1	13	NA
CASRPFRTSGTPGELFF	TRBV12-3/TRBV12-4	17	many
CSARDILANSYNEQFF	TRBV20-1	16	NA
CASSPPVTKNIQYF	TRBV4-2	14	many
CASSPGIIPDVQFF	TRBV3-1	14	once
CASSLGAEFNQPQHF	TRBV27	15	NA
CASAGAHLIGELFF	TRBV7-8	14	many
CASSDRTSGANVLTF	TRBV7-3	15	few
CASSTTLGTARNQPQHF	TRBV19	17	NA
CSARENSNQPQHF	TRBV20-1	13	few
CSARSGGTPQETQYF	TRBV20-1	15	NA
CASSLGGSNIQYF	TRBV5-1	13	many
CASSPRASGMTEQYF	TRBV5-1	15	few
CSATRDRDLSSYEQYF	TRBV20-1	16	few
CSASRQGGAKNIQYF	TRBV20-1	15	few
CTSRGILRGTEAFF	TRBV4-1	14	NA
CASSFLRDTYNEQFF	TRBV27	15	many
CSAVRQGAGPGTRRDTDTQYF	TRBV20-1	21	few
CASSQEPGQLNTEAFF	TRBV4-3	16	many